One and the same sample provided the 26 T cell receptor beta chains below, sequenced in a study of Ad26.COV2.S vaccination and SARS-CoV-2 variants (dated by TCRdb to the early 2020s). The library relied on the immunoSEQ multiplex PCR assay. TCRdb limited this immuneACCESS table to in-frame rearrangements with V and J called. A share of clones is missing; checked studies link under half to unresolved V genes, and the rest is unexplained. The sample table records around 300,000 clones; approximately 86% of these occur just once. The leading ten clones occupy about 10% of the sample. Per the publication, the treatment or condition label means: 15 to 20 received Ad26.COV2.S at low or high dose, single or two shots; roughly five received placebo; per-sample allocation not given. For vaccine and placebo recipients, the sequenced repertoires came from samples collected on day 63 after the first injection.

The material was peripheral blood, obtained in a trial of Ad26.COV2.S vaccine versus placebo. The receptor set was obtained from a person between 18 and 65 years old who received the Ad26.COV2.S COVID-19 vaccine or a placebo.

This clone was picked up a small number of times. This chain uses TRBV19 with TRBJ1-5; D ambiguous. V dropped 5 bases and J dropped 9 bases, with 11 bases sitting between them. This CDR3 is 12 amino acids long. CDR1 is LNHDA and CDR2 is SQIVND in the germline V gene (reference sequence). Written as DNA, the CDR3 is TGTGCCAGTAGTCCCCCCGCCGGGCCCCAGCATTTT. It specifies CASSPPAGPQHF.

This clone was seen a few times. The rearrangement links TRBV19 to TRBJ2-1; the D is unclear. The V gene's germline CDR1 is LNHDA and CDR2 SQIVND (reference sequence). V was cut by 1 base and J by 0 bases, with 7 bases left in between. The CDR3 consists of 15 residues. The CDR3 region is CASSIVAVSYNEQFF. In DNA form, the CDR3 reads TGTGCCAGTAGTATAGTGGCAGTCTCCTACAATGAGCAGTTCTTC.

The count of this clone is one. This rearrangement joins TRBV27 to TRBJ2-5; the match to TRBD2 covers 10 bases. The CDR3 runs 14 residues. Unmatched junction bases numbered 5, after V lost 5 bases and J lost 5 bases. Germline-derived CDR1 and CDR2 are MNHEY and SMNVEV (reference sequence). In nucleotides, the CDR3 is TGTGCCAGCAGTCAGCGGGAGGGCTGGGAGACCCAGTACTTC. Amino acid sequence: CASSQREGWETQYF.

V usage is TRBV24-1 and J usage is TRBJ2-1, with 7 positions matching TRBD1. V shed 3 bases, J shed 8 bases, and the junction held 12 bases outside the gene matches. In germline, CDR1 is KGHDR, CDR2 SFDVKD. The CDR3 length is 16 residues. The CDR3 reads CATSDPVGTASDEQFF. The CDR3 coding sequence is TGTGCCACCAGTGATCCGGTCGGGACAGCATCCGATGAGCAGTTCTTC.

The gene calls are TRBV25-1 and TRBJ1-2; 8 bases fit TRBD1. Germline V lookup: CDR1 MGHDK, CDR2 SYGVNS. Trimming cost V 8 bases and J 6 bases; bases outside gene matches: 8. The CDR3 runs to 13 residues. Here the CDR3 reads CASATPTGDGYTF. CDR3 nucleotides: TGTGCCAGCGCAACCCCGACAGGGGATGGCTACACCTTC.

This chain joins TRBV10-3 and TRBJ1-5; D is undetermined. This CDR3 has 13 amino acids. Between the trimmed V and J ends, which lost 4 bases and 8 bases, there was a span of 12 bases. Germline CDR1 ENHRY, CDR2 SYGVKD. The CDR3 coding sequence is TGTGCCATCAGTGGAGTAAACGGGGAGCCCCAGCATTTT. Its protein is CAISGVNGEPQHF.

This chain joins TRBV19 and TRBJ1-2; D not resolved. The CDR3 length is 16 residues. Germline V gives CDR1 LNHDA, CDR2 SQIVND (reference sequence). V lost 11 bases and J lost 7, with 29 bases in between. CDR3 amino acids: CAGSGGFDPGGSGYTF. The CDR3 DNA follows: TGTGCCGGCTCTGGAGGCTTTGACCCCGGAGGCTCTGGCTACACCTTC.

The gene calls are TRBV4-3 and TRBJ1-3; TRBD1 might be the D (6 bases). Germline V gives CDR1 LGHNA, CDR2 YSLEER. Trimming pared 0 bases from V and 4 bases from J, leaving 16 bases between. The CDR3 sequence is 17 residues long. The CDR3 is CASSQDPGGRNGNTIYF. In nucleotides, the CDR3 is TGCGCCAGCAGCCAAGATCCTGGGGGGCGAAACGGAAACACCATATATTTT.

V usage is TRBV6-5 and J usage is TRBJ2-7; 8 nucleotides match TRBD2. In germline, CDR1 is MNHEY, CDR2 SVGAGI. J lost 6 bases, V lost 5 bases, and 9 bases had no gene match. The CDR3 loop spans 14 amino acids. The CDR3 is CASSREAGESEQYF. In DNA form, the CDR3 reads TGTGCCAGCAGTAGGGAAGCGGGAGAAAGCGAGCAGTACTTC.

This clone was counted between two and nine times. The V call is TRBV11-3, the J call TRBJ1-5; weak D call: TRBD1 (5 bases). The germline V gene encodes CDR1 SGHNT and CDR2 YENEEA. The CDR3 runs to 18 residues. V was clipped by 2 bases and J by 0 bases, with 17 bases between them. CDR3 sequence (DNA): TGTGCCAGCAGCTTAACTGGGGCCGGTATTTTTAGCAATCAGCCCCAGCATTTT. This gives the protein CASSLTGAGIFSNQPQHF.

This chain links TRBV19 with TRBJ1-4; D uncertain. Per germline, CDR1 LNHDA and CDR2 SQIVND (reference sequence). Trimming removed 4 bases from V and 0 bases from J, with 9 bases in between. The CDR3 spans 15 residues. The CDR3: CASSTGPATNEKLFF. In DNA form, the CDR3 reads TGTGCCAGTAGTACCGGCCCAGCAACTAATGAAAAACTGTTTTTT.

This clone has a handful of counts. The V and J genes are TRBV12-3 or TRBV12-4 and TRBJ1-5, with D uncertain. V was pared by 2 bases and J by 6 bases, with 8 bases between. The CDR3 runs to 13 residues. The CDR3 is CASSLSRRQPQHF. In DNA, the CDR3 is TGTGCCAGCAGTTTAAGTAGACGTCAGCCCCAGCATTTT.

V and J are TRBV4-1 and TRBJ2-3; 8 bases map to TRBD2. The CDR3 extends over 15 amino acids. In germline, CDR1 is MGHRA, CDR2 YSYEKL. V gave up 2 bases and J gave up 4 bases; unmatched junction bases: 5. The CDR3 DNA is TGCGCCAGCAGCCAACGGGAGGGCCGCCCAGATACGCAGTATTTT. It encodes CASSQREGRPDTQYF.

This chain joins TRBV27 and TRBJ2-7, with 8 bases aligning to TRBD1. The CDR3 is made up of 14 amino acids. J lost 4 bases, V lost 3 bases, and 5 bases had no gene match. Germline V gives CDR1 MNHEY, CDR2 SMNVEV (reference sequence). The CDR3 loop reads CASSFLDRVYEQYF. The CDR3 bases are TGTGCCAGCAGTTTTCTGGACAGGGTTTACGAGCAGTACTTC.

This clone has only one observation. CDR3 protein: CASSRDSASTGELFF. The CDR3 coding sequence is TGTGCCAGCAGCAGGGACTCGGCGAGCACCGGGGAGCTGTTTTTT. V usage is TRBV5-6 and J usage is TRBJ2-2; possibly TRBD2 for D (6 bases). Germline V gives CDR1 SGHDT, CDR2 YYEEEE. V was pared by 4 bases and J by 4 bases, with 14 bases between. The CDR3 consists of 15 residues. Full variable domain (missing parts from reference TRBV5-6 and TRBJ2-2): DAGVTQSPTHLIKTRGQQVTLRCSPKSGHDTVSWYQQALGQGPQFIFQYYEEEERQRGNFPDRFSGHQFPNYSSELNVNALLLGDSALYLCASSRDSASTGELFFGEGSRLTVL.

V is TRBV3-1 (or the pseudogene TRBV3-2) and J is TRBJ1-2, with 7 bases that match TRBD1. The germline CDR1 and CDR2 sequences are LGHDT and YNNKEL (reference sequence). J gave up 5 bases and V 4 bases, and 7 bases lay outside the gene matches. The CDR3 contains 14 residues. The CDR3 DNA reads as TGTGCCAGCAGCCCGGGGACAGCTTTATATGGCTACACCTTC. It translates to CASSPGTALYGYTF.

The chain uses TRBV28 and TRBJ2-7; 9 bases line up with TRBD1. CDR1 and CDR2 (germline): MDHEN, SYDVKM. V shed 7 bases, J shed 4 bases, and the junction held 8 bases outside the gene matches. The CDR3 consists of 14 residues. CDR3 nucleotides: TGTGCCAGCAACCCCCCGGGACAGGGATACGAGCAGTACTTC. As protein: CASNPPGQGYEQYF.

The V gene is TRBV14, the J gene TRBJ2-7, with D unclear. This CDR3 contains 11 residues. From germline, CDR1 is SGHDN and CDR2 FVKESK. Trimming removed 1 base from V and 6 bases from J, with 4 bases in between. CDR3 loop: CASSQVPEQYF. DNA for the CDR3: TGTGCCAGCAGCCAAGTCCCCGAGCAGTACTTC.

The gene calls are TRBV6-5 and TRBJ2-1; 12 nucleotides match TRBD2. The germline gives CDR1 MNHEY, CDR2 SVGAGI. Trimming removed 5 bases from V and 2 bases from J; junction bases left unmatched: 1. This CDR3 comprises 15 residues. The CDR3 DNA is TGTGCCAGCAGTACTAGCGGGGGGCCCTACAATGAGCAGTTCTTC. It yields the protein CASSTSGGPYNEQFF.

The chain recombines TRBV24-1 with TRBJ2-1, with D possibly TRBD2 on 5 matching bases. Trimming pared 9 bases from V and 3 bases from J, leaving 8 bases between. This CDR3 region has 12 residues. The germline CDR1 and CDR2 sequences are KGHDR and SFDVKD. The CDR3 is CATASYYNEQFF. CDR3 nucleotides: TGTGCCACCGCTAGCTACTACAATGAGCAGTTCTTC.

This chain links TRBV28 with TRBJ1-4; unclear D gene. This CDR3 has 14 residues. The ends were cut back, 3 bases at V and 6 bases at J, with 11 bases in the middle. Germline values: CDR1 MDHEN, CDR2 SYDVKM. The CDR3 spells CASSFGSIYEKLFF. CDR3 nucleotide sequence: TGTGCCAGCAGTTTCGGGAGTATCTATGAAAAACTGTTTTTT.

V gene TRBV9 combines with J gene TRBJ2-1; tentatively, D is TRBD2 (5 bases). The CDR3 consists of 15 residues. Germline values: CDR1 SGDLS, CDR2 YYNGEE. Trimming removed 4 bases from V and 4 bases from J, with 15 bases in between. CDR3 loop: CASSPHPSGYNEQFF. The CDR3 DNA sequence: TGTGCCAGCAGCCCCCACCCCAGCGGATACAATGAGCAGTTCTTC.

This clone is a singleton in its sample. The rearrangement links TRBV19 to TRBJ1-1; 8 nucleotides align to TRBD1. Germline V CDR1 and CDR2: LNHDA, SQIVND (reference sequence). V trimming: 6 bases; J trimming: 0 bases; junction bases outside the gene matches: 15. There are 18 residues in the CDR3. Here the CDR3 reads CASSQRQGKIYMNTEAFF. The CDR3 region has the DNA TGTGCCAGTAGCCAAAGACAGGGGAAAATCTACATGAACACTGAAGCTTTCTTT.

This clone has just one count. This rearrangement joins TRBV13 to TRBJ1-6; possible D gene TRBD1, 5 bases. Trimming removed 6 bases at V and 8 bases at J, with 14 bases between. Germline lookup yields CDR1 PRHDT and CDR2 FYEKMQ (reference sequence). CDR3 length equals 14 residues. CDR3 DNA sequence: TGTGCCAGCAGTTCCGGGACGGGCGATTCACCCCTCCACTTT. Protein product: CASSSGTGDSPLHF.

The chain combines TRBV25-1 with TRBJ2-7, with D perhaps being TRBD1 or TRBD2 (5 bases each). The V gene lost 6 bases and the J gene lost 4 bases, with 16 bases spanning the gap. Looked up from germline, CDR1 is MGHDK and CDR2 is SYGVNS. CDR3 length: 14 amino acids. CDR3 region: CASSPGRLTYEQYF. Here the CDR3 DNA reads TGTGCCAGCAGCCCGGGACGACTCACTTACGAGCAGTACTTC.

The V call is TRBV19, the J call TRBJ1-5; D is undetermined. Trimming removed 1 base at V and 2 bases at J, with 12 bases between. Germline assignment: CDR1 LNHDA and CDR2 SQIVND (reference sequence). The CDR3 extends over 16 amino acids. The CDR3, as DNA: TGTGCCAGTAGTATAGCCCCCTTTAGGGGCAATCAGCCCCAGCATTTT. Residues: CASSIAPFRGNQPQHF.